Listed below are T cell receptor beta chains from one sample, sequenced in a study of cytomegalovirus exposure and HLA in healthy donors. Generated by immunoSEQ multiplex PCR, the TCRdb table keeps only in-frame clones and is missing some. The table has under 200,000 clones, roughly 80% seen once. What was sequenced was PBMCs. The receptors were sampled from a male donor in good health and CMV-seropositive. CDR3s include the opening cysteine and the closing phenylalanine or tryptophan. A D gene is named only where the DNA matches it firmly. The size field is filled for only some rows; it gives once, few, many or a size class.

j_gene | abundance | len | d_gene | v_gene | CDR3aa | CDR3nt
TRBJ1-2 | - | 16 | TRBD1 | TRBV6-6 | CASSYVAGGKIYGYTF | TGTGCCAGCAGTTACGTGGCAGGGGGTAAAATCTATGGCTACACCTTC
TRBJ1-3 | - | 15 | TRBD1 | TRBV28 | CASKGQAISGNTIYF | TGTGCCAGCAAGGGACAGGCGATCTCTGGAAACACCATATATTTT
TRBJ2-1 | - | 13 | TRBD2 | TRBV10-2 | CASSGGLDNEQFF | TGCGCCAGCAGTGGAGGACTAGATAATGAGCAGTTCTTC
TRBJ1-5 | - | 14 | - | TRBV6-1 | CASSPRFGGQPQHF | TGTGCCAGCAGTCCCCGGTTCGGGGGTCAGCCCCAGCATTTT
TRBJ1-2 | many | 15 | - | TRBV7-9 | CASSLGVAGNYGYTF | TGTGCCAGCAGCTTAGGTGTTGCAGGGAACTATGGCTACACCTTC
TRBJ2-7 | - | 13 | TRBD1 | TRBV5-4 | CASSHRGLYEQYF | TGTGCCAGCAGCCACAGGGGGCTCTACGAGCAGTACTTC
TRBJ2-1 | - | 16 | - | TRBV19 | CASSAGQSFSYNEQFF | TGTGCCAGTAGTGCCGGACAGTCTTTCTCCTACAATGAGCAGTTCTTC
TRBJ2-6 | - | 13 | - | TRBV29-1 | CSVAFSGANVLTF | TGCAGCGTTGCTTTCTCTGGGGCCAACGTCCTGACTTTC
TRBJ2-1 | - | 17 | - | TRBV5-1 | CASRPGASVQTFNEQFF | TGCGCCAGCAGACCCGGGGCTAGCGTCCAGACCTTCAATGAGCAGTTCTTC
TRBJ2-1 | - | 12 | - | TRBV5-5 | CASSLTVNEQFF | TGTGCCAGCAGCTTAACGGTGAATGAGCAGTTCTTC
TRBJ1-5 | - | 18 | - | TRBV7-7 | CASSHRPQGYAGNQPQHF | TGTGCCAGCAGCCACCGCCCCCAGGGATACGCTGGCAATCAGCCCCAGCATTTT
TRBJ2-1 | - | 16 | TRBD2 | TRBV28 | CASSFSRGRSYNEQFF | TGTGCCAGCAGTTTCTCTCGCGGGAGGTCGTACAATGAGCAGTTCTTC
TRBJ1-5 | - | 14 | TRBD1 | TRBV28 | CASYNRGRAQPQHF | TGTGCCAGCTATAACAGGGGGCGCGCTCAGCCCCAGCATTTT
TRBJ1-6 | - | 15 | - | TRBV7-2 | CASSLRRQLRSPLHF | TGTGCCAGCAGCTTAAGACGACAGTTGAGGTCACCCCTCCACTTT
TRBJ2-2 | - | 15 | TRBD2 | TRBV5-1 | CASSRTSVGTGELFF | TGCGCCAGCAGTCGGACTAGCGTGGGGACCGGGGAGCTGTTTTTT
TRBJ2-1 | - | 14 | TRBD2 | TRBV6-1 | CASSPSGGINEQFF | TGTGCCAGCAGTCCTAGCGGGGGTATCAATGAGCAGTTCTTC
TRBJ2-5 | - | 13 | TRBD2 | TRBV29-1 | CSVLQRDGETQYF | TGCAGCGTTCTCCAGCGGGATGGAGAGACCCAGTACTTC
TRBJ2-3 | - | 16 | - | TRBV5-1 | CASSPDGGIVTDTQYF | TGCGCCAGCAGCCCGGACGGCGGGATAGTCACAGATACGCAGTATTTT